A single sample is the source of the 32 T cell receptor beta chains below, sequenced in a study of T cell changes during pregnancy in multiple sclerosis. The data were produced by immunoSEQ multiplex PCR, yet TCRdb's version contains in-frame clones alone and is incomplete. The sample has about 69,000 clones; over 80% are singletons. The sample in question was peripheral blood, obtained in the third trimester of pregnancy. All receptors derive from a female donor in good health, enrolled as a control in a pregnancy study.

CDR3 nucleotide sequence: TGTGCCAGCAGCGAAACAGGGACCCTCTACGAGCAGTACTTC. The encoded protein is CASSETGTLYEQYF. The genes are TRBV11-2 and TRBJ2-7; the D gene is possibly TRBD1 (6 bases). Germline V CDR1 and CDR2: SGHAT, FQNNGV. Trimming took 5 bases from V and 3 from J, leaving 14 bases between them. The CDR3 length is 14 residues.

This chain joins TRBV7-2 and TRBJ2-1; 10 nucleotides line up with TRBD2. The CDR3 consists of 16 residues. V lost 1 base and J lost 9; bases outside the gene matches: 9. Germline V gives CDR1 SGHTA, CDR2 FQGNSA. The CDR3 region is CASSLERLAGDVEQFF. The CDR3 DNA follows: TGTGCCAGCAGCTTAGAGAGGCTAGCGGGGGACGTTGAGCAGTTCTTC.

V is TRBV9 and J is TRBJ2-7, with 7 nucleotides matching TRBD2. Germline assignment: CDR1 SGDLS and CDR2 YYNGEE. With V trimmed by 2 bases and J by 3 bases, 5 bases remained unmatched. The CDR3 contains 14 residues. The CDR3 sequence: CASSVSAGLYEQYF. The DNA of the CDR3 is TGTGCCAGCAGCGTTTCAGCGGGGCTCTACGAGCAGTACTTC. The full variable domain, with the rest looked up from reference TRBV9 and TRBJ2-7, is DSGVTQTPKHLITATGQRVTLRCSPRSGDLSVYWYQQSLDQGLQFLIQYYNGEERAKGNILERFSAQQFPDLHSELNLSSLELGDSALYFCASSVSAGLYEQYFGPGTRLTVT.

V gene TRBV30 combines with J gene TRBJ1-3, with a possible D match to TRBD1 (5 bases). Germline lookup yields CDR1 GTSNPN and CDR2 SVGIG (reference sequence). The CDR3 runs to 15 residues. V lost 7 bases to trimming and J lost 4 bases, with 20 bases between them. CDR3 nucleotide sequence: TGTGCCTCGCTCAGGGCCCAAGGGGCGGGAAACACCATATATTTT. It codes for CASLRAQGAGNTIYF.

The rearrangement uses TRBV18 and TRBJ1-1; D might be TRBD1 (5 bases). Germline CDR1 and CDR2: KGHSH and LQKENI. This CDR3 spans 16 amino acids. The germline V and J ends were trimmed by 6 bases and 5 bases, with 22 bases remaining between them. The CDR3 protein is CASSSGRGVVWTEAFF. The CDR3 coding sequence is TGTGCCAGCTCGTCAGGGAGGGGAGTTGTATGGACTGAAGCTTTCTTT.

The V and J genes are TRBV6-6 and TRBJ1-1; D remains ambiguous. This CDR3 has 16 residues. From germline, CDR1 is MNHNY and CDR2 SVGAGI (reference sequence). V was trimmed by 0 bases and J by 6 bases, leaving 17 bases between them. CDR3 sequence reads: CASSYSGRVNGPEAFF. In DNA form, the CDR3 reads TGTGCCAGCAGTTACTCTGGGCGGGTCAATGGTCCTGAAGCTTTCTTT.

The chain links TRBV6-5 to TRBJ2-1, with D unresolved. With 6 bases removed from V and 9 bases from J, the gap between germline ends came to 12 bases. This CDR3 comprises 12 residues. The germline V gene has CDR1 MNHEY and CDR2 SVGAGI. DNA for the CDR3: TGTGCCAGCAGGGGTCGGTCGGGTGAGCAGTTCTTC. Translation gives CASRGRSGEQFF.

This chain links TRBV6-6 with TRBJ2-7, with D tentatively TRBD2 (6 bases). There are 16 residues in the CDR3. V gave up 2 bases and J gave up 3 bases, with 17 bases separating them. CDR1 is MNHNY and CDR2 is SVGAGI in the germline V gene (reference sequence). This chain's CDR3 is CASSYGLRGMDYEQYF. DNA of the CDR3: TGTGCCAGCAGTTACGGTCTTCGGGGGATGGACTACGAGCAGTACTTC.

J is TRBJ2-7 and V is TRBV6-6; D possibly corresponds to TRBD2 (7 bases). CDR3 length: 12 amino acids. Germline CDR1 reads MNHNY; CDR2 reads SVGAGI (reference sequence). Trimming pared 8 bases from V and 5 bases from J, leaving 13 bases between. CDR3 residues: CASQRGGHEQYF. Written as DNA, the CDR3 is TGTGCCAGCCAGAGGGGGGGCCACGAGCAGTACTTC.

The gene calls are TRBV5-6 and TRBJ1-5, with 7 bases that match TRBD1. The CDR3 has 14 amino acids. The V and J ends lost 2 bases and 7 bases, in that order; junction bases with no gene match: 6. Per the germline V gene, CDR1 is SGHDT and CDR2 is YYEEEE. CDR3 loop: CASSFNRGSQPQHF. DNA of the CDR3: TGTGCCAGCAGCTTTAACAGGGGTTCCCAGCCCCAGCATTTT.

V usage is TRBV7-8 and J usage is TRBJ2-1; 8 nucleotides line up with TRBD2. This CDR3 has 16 amino acids. Germline CDR1 reads SGHVS; CDR2 reads FQNEAQ. Trimming took 0 bases from V and 3 from J; bases not matched to a gene: 4. The CDR3 reads CASSLALGLVYNEQFF. As DNA, the CDR3 is TGTGCCAGCAGCTTAGCGCTGGGACTAGTCTACAATGAGCAGTTCTTC.

This clone appeared a single time. The V and J genes are TRBV10-3 and TRBJ2-1; D gene unclear. CDR1 ENHRY and CDR2 SYGVKD come from the germline V gene. This CDR3 contains 14 residues. V was shortened by 0 bases and J by 7 bases, with 10 bases between the two germline ends. CDR3 region: CAISESGTNNEQFF. The CDR3 DNA follows: TGTGCCATCAGTGAGTCAGGTACTAATAATGAGCAGTTCTTC.

This chain links TRBV6-1 with TRBJ1-4; D may be TRBD1 (6 bases). CDR1 is MNHNS, CDR2 SASEGT, per germline. The CDR3 sequence is 14 residues long. V was trimmed by 8 bases and J by 8 bases, leaving 18 bases between them. The CDR3 sequence is CASGGGGKVEKLFF. DNA of the CDR3: TGTGCCAGCGGGGGAGGGGGGAAGGTCGAAAAACTGTTTTTT.

The rearrangement uses TRBV29-1 and TRBJ2-1; maybe TRBD2 (6 bases). Between the trimmed V and J ends, which lost 4 bases and 0 bases, there was a span of 10 bases. Germline assignment: CDR1 SQVTM and CDR2 ANQGSEA. The CDR3 has 14 amino acids. The CDR3: CSVVAASSYNEQFF. CDR3 sequence (DNA): TGCAGCGTTGTAGCGGCAAGCTCCTACAATGAGCAGTTCTTC.

V and J are TRBV4-2 and TRBJ2-1; the match to TRBD1 covers 9 bases. Per the germline V gene, CDR1 is LGHNA and CDR2 is YNFKEQ. The CDR3 is 16 amino acids. Trimming took 1 base from V and 4 from J; bases not matched to a gene: 5. This CDR3 is CASSQGLGTGYNEQFF. The CDR3 region has the DNA TGTGCCAGCAGCCAAGGGCTGGGGACAGGGTACAATGAGCAGTTCTTC.

J is TRBJ2-3 and V is TRBV9; 8 bases match TRBD2. CDR3 length: 16 amino acids. V trimming: 4 bases; J trimming: 0 bases; junction bases outside the gene matches: 7. CDR1 and CDR2 from the germline V gene are SGDLS and YYNGEE. CDR3 in amino acids: CASSSRLATSTDTQYF. The CDR3 region has the DNA TGTGCCAGCAGCTCCCGACTAGCGACTAGCACAGATACGCAGTATTTT.

The rearrangement joins TRBV7-2 to TRBJ2-7, with D tentatively TRBD2 (5 bases). Germline-derived CDR1 and CDR2 are SGHTA and FQGNSA. The CDR3 is 16 amino acids. V lost 4 bases and J lost 6, with 22 bases in between. CDR3 DNA sequence: TGTGCCAGCAGCTCAAACCCGCTAGCCGGCGTCGGCGAGCAGTACTTC. Its translation is CASSSNPLAGVGEQYF.

This chain joins TRBV28 and TRBJ2-1, with 8 bases that match TRBD2. The CDR3 contains 17 residues. CDR1 and CDR2 (germline): MDHEN, SYDVKM. V lost 5 bases to trimming and J lost 4 bases; unmatched junction nucleotides: 13. The CDR3 DNA sequence: TGTGCCAGCAGTCTCGACCCGGGGGGGGAGAGGTACAATGAGCAGTTCTTC. This gives the protein CASSLDPGGERYNEQFF.

This chain links TRBV7-9 with TRBJ1-6; D unresolved. Germline V gene lookup returns CDR1 SEHNR and CDR2 FQNEAQ (reference sequence). V lost 1 base to trimming and J lost 7 bases, with 8 bases between them. The CDR3 extends over 14 amino acids. The CDR3 region has the DNA TGTGCCAGCAGCTTAGATGTCAGAAATTCACCCCTCCACTTT. It is translated as CASSLDVRNSPLHF.

The chain has TRBV29-1 and TRBJ2-5; D perhaps matches TRBD2 (5 bases). The DNA end is a closer match to TRBJ2-7, so the J assignment may be wrong. Germline CDR1 reads SQVTM; CDR2 reads ANQGSEA. The CDR3 totals 14 residues. The CDR3 loop is CSVVEGLAGYEQYF. The CDR3 coding sequence is TGCAGCGTTGTCGAGGGTCTGGCGGGCTACGAGCAGTACTTC.

The genes are TRBV19 and TRBJ2-7; D perhaps matches TRBD1 (6 bases). The CDR3 spans 13 residues. CDR1 and CDR2 from the germline V gene are LNHDA and SQIVND (reference sequence). Trimming cost V 9 bases and J 5 bases, with 17 bases left between them. For the CDR3, the DNA is TGTGCCAGCAGGTCCACAGGGTTCGACGAGCAGTACTTC. As protein: CASRSTGFDEQYF.

The chain has TRBV30 and TRBJ2-2, with D possibly matching TRBD1 (5 bases). The CDR3 consists of 13 residues. V was cut by 4 bases and J by 4 bases, with 10 bases left in between. Germline V gene lookup returns CDR1 GTSNPN and CDR2 SVGIG (reference sequence). CDR3 nucleotides: TGTGCCTGGACAGGGTCGGGCACCGGGGAGCTGTTTTTT. It is translated as CAWTGSGTGELFF. The complete variable domain, with remaining parts taken from reference TRBV30 and TRBJ2-2, reads SQTIHQWPATLVQPVGSPLSLECTVEGTSNPNLYWYRQAAGRGLQLLFYSVGIGQISSEVPQNLSASRPQDRQFILSSKKLLLSDSGFYLCAWTGSGTGELFFGEGSRLTVL.

The chain joins TRBV6-5 to TRBJ1-1; TRBD1 aligns across 7 bases. This CDR3 spans 14 amino acids. With V trimmed by 6 bases and J by 1 base, 5 bases remained unmatched. Per the germline V gene, CDR1 is MNHEY and CDR2 is SVGAGI. The CDR3 is CASRTGNPNTEAFF. The CDR3 DNA reads TGTGCCAGCAGGACAGGGAACCCGAACACTGAAGCTTTCTTT.

The gene calls are TRBV7-9 and TRBJ2-5, with 7 bases identical to TRBD1. The CDR3 loop spans 15 amino acids. J lost 6 bases, V lost 2 bases, and 9 bases had no gene match. Looked up from germline, CDR1 is SEHNR and CDR2 is FQNEAQ (reference sequence). CDR3 protein: CASSLTGQNVKTQYF. The CDR3 DNA follows: TGTGCCAGCAGCTTAACGGGACAGAACGTAAAGACCCAGTACTTC.

V usage is TRBV9 and J usage is TRBJ2-7; 9 bases are shared with TRBD1. V was clipped by 3 bases and J by 3 bases; unmatched bases: 4. Germline V lookup: CDR1 SGDLS, CDR2 YYNGEE. The CDR3 totals 14 residues. The CDR3 DNA is TGTGCCAGCAGCGGCTGGGACAGGGACTACGAGCAGTACTTC. Protein: CASSGWDRDYEQYF.

The CDR3 bases are TGTGCCAGCAGCTTAGGGGAGGCGGAGGTCTATGGCTACACCTTC. Amino acids: CASSLGEAEVYGYTF. The chain uses TRBV5-6 and TRBJ1-2, with D tentatively TRBD1 (5 bases). CDR1 and CDR2 (germline): SGHDT, YYEEEE. The CDR3 extends over 15 amino acids. With 2 bases removed from V and 4 bases from J, the gap between germline ends came to 15 bases. Complete variable domain (other parts from reference TRBV5-6 and TRBJ1-2): DAGVTQSPTHLIKTRGQQVTLRCSPKSGHDTVSWYQQALGQGPQFIFQYYEEEERQRGNFPDRFSGHQFPNYSSELNVNALLLGDSALYLCASSLGEAEVYGYTFGSGTRLTVV.

The chain employs TRBV6-5 and TRBJ1-1; D is ambiguous. The V and J ends lost 7 bases and 2 bases respectively, with 8 bases between them. In germline, CDR1 is MNHEY, CDR2 SVGAGI. The CDR3 has 12 residues. The CDR3 sequence is CASIAGNTEAFF. The CDR3 region has the DNA TGTGCCAGCATCGCGGGAAACACTGAAGCTTTCTTT.

This chain joins TRBV27 and TRBJ2-7, with TRBD2 matching 7 bases. Germline values: CDR1 MNHEY, CDR2 SMNVEV (reference sequence). Trimming cost V 8 bases and J 3 bases; bases outside gene matches: 4. CDR3 size: 12 residues. Here the CDR3 DNA reads TGTGCCAGCCGCTCGGGGGGCTACGAGCAGTACTTC. This sequence encodes CASRSGGYEQYF.

This rearrangement joins TRBV2 to TRBJ2-3; no clear D. Per the germline V gene, CDR1 is SNHLY and CDR2 is FYNNEI. The CDR3 is 10 residues long. V gave up 5 bases and J gave up 8 bases, with 5 bases separating them. CDR3 nucleotide sequence: TGTGCCAGCAGTACCGGTACGCAGTATTTT. This encodes CASSTGTQYF.

The rearrangement joins TRBV2 to TRBJ2-5; tentatively, D is TRBD1 (5 bases). The J call may be incorrect, as the DNA end agrees better with TRBJ2-7. The CDR3 totals 12 residues. From germline, CDR1 is SNHLY and CDR2 FYNNEI. Here the CDR3 reads CASSPGKYEQYF. CDR3 DNA: TGTGCCAGCTCGCCAGGGAAGTACGAGCAGTACTTC.

The chain carries TRBV7-3 and TRBJ2-1; TRBD2 matches at 8 bases. Germline CDR1 SGHTA, CDR2 FQGTGA. The CDR3 runs 15 residues. The ends lost 5 bases at V and 5 bases at J; junction bases unmatched: 8. The CDR3 loop is CASSPGLAGNNEQFF. The CDR3 DNA reads TGTGCCAGCAGCCCTGGACTAGCAGGGAACAATGAGCAGTTCTTC.

This chain joins TRBV2 and TRBJ1-2, with D perhaps matching TRBD1 (6 bases). There are 14 residues in the CDR3. Germline V CDR1 and CDR2: SNHLY, FYNNEI. Trimming took 6 bases from V and 3 from J, leaving 14 bases between them. The CDR3 nucleotides are TGTGCCAGCAGCAAACAGGGCGGTGACTATGGCTACACCTTC. It yields the protein CASSKQGGDYGYTF.